Listed here is a single T cell receptor beta chain. As yet, its antigen is unknown. The sample has other DNA sequences that encode this CDR3 too. Researchers partitioned CD4+ cells into CD45RA+ naive and CD45RA-negative memory subsets. Sequenced by immunoSEQ multiplex PCR; TCRdb stores in-frame clones only, minus some. The repertoire holds a few hundred thousand clones, with almost 97% as singletons. These data originate in a study of shared clonotypes between healthy human individuals. Whole-study findings and limits: Large depth notwithstanding, sorted-subset sequencing proved incomplete by rarefaction.

The germline gives CDR1 SGHDT, CDR2 YYEEEE. CDR3 length: 11 amino acids. Trimming cost V 0 bases and J 7 bases, with 5 bases left between them. The sample consisted of naive CD4+ T cells sorted from blood. Subset denoted: CD45RA+ positively selected. The TCR comes from a woman aged 25 to 39 in good health. The chain has TRBV5-6 and TRBJ2-7; D ambiguous. As DNA, the CDR3 is TGTGCCAGCAGCTTGGTTGGGGAGCAGTACTTC. This codes for CASSLVGEQYF.